This T cell receptor (beta chain) was profiled in a study of cytomegalovirus exposure and HLA in healthy donors. Remarks on this clone: Its antigen is as yet unknown.

Regarding the study as a whole: A list of 150 or so TCR beta chains associated with cytomegalovirus was given. In the 120 or so validation repertoires, about 94% of cluster scores exceeded 0, per a later analysis.

Trimming cost V 2 bases and J 3 bases, with 8 bases left between them. The CDR3 is made up of 14 amino acids. In germline, CDR1 is KGHSH, CDR2 LQKENI. TCRdb keeps only in-frame clones here, not all; method: immunoSEQ multiplex PCR. The repertoire holds hundreds of thousands of clones, roughly 89% seen once, with around 0.8% in the top ten. Sequencing used PBMCs. The source is a woman under 30 in good health and CMV-seronegative. The chain couples TRBV18 to TRBJ1-3; D unresolved. This CDR3 reads CASSPSSFGNTIYF. The DNA of the CDR3 is TGTGCCAGCTCACCATCCAGTTTTGGAAACACCATATATTTT.